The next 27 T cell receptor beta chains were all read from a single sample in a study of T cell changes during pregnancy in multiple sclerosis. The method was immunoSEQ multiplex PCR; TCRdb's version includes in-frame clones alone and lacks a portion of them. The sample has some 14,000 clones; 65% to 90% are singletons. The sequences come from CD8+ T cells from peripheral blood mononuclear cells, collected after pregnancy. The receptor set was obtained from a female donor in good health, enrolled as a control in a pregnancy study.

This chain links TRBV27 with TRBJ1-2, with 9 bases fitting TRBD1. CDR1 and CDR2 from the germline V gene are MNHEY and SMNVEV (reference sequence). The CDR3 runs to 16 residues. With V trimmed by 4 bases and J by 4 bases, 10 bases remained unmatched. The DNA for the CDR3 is TGTGCCAGCAGTTCACCGGGACAGGGTTTTTTCTATGGCTACACCTTC. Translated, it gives CASSSPGQGFFYGYTF.

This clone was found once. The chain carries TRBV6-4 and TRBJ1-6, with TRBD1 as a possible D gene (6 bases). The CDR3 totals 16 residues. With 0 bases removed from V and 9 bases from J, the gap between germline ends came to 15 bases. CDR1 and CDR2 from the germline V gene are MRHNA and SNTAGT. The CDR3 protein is CASSDSHLGASSPLHF. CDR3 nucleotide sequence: TGTGCCAGCAGTGACTCCCACCTGGGGGCTAGTTCACCCCTCCACTTT.

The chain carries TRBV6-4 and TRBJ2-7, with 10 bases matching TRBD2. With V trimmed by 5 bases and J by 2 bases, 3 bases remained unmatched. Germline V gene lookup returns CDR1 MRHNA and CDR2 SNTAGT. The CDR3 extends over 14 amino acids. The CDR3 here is CASSHLAGAYEQYF. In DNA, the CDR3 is TGTGCCAGCAGTCATCTAGCGGGGGCCTACGAGCAGTACTTC.

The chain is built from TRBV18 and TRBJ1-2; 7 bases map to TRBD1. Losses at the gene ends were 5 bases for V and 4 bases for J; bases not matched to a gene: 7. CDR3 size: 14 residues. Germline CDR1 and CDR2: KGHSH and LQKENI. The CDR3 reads CASSFAGTVYGYTF. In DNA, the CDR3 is TGTGCCAGCTCATTTGCCGGGACAGTCTATGGCTACACCTTC.

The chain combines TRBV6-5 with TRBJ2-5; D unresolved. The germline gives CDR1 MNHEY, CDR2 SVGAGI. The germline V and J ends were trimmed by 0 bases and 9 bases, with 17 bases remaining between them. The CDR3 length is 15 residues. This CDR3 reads CASSYSNGPLTAQYF. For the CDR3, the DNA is TGTGCCAGCAGTTACTCGAATGGTCCTTTAACGGCCCAGTACTTC.

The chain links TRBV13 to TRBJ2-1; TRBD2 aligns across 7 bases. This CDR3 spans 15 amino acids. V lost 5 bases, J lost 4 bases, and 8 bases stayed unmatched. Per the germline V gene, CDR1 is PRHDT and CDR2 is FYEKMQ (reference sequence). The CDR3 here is CASSPGTTSYNEQFF. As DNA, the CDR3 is TGTGCCAGCAGCCCCGGGACTACCTCATACAATGAGCAGTTCTTC.

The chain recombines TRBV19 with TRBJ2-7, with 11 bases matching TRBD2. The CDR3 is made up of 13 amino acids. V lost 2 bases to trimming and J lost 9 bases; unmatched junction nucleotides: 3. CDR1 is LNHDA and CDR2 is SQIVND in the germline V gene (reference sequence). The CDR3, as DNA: TGTGCCAGTAGTATACTAGCGGGAGGAGGGCAGTACTTC. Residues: CASSILAGGGQYF.

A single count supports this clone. The CDR3: CASSPGLAGGRDTQYF. In nucleotides, the CDR3 is TGCGCCAGCAGCCCGGGACTAGCGGGGGGGAGAGATACGCAGTATTTT. The V gene is TRBV4-3, the J gene TRBJ2-3; TRBD2 matches 16 bases. Per the germline V gene, CDR1 is LGHNA and CDR2 is YSLEER. Trimming at V came to 4 bases and at J to 5 bases, leaving 3 bases not matched to a gene. This CDR3 is built from 16 residues.

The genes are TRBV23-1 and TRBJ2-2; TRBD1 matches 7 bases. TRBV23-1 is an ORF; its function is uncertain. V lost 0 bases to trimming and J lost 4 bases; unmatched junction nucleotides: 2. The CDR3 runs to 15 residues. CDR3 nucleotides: TGCGCCAGCAGTCAATCAGGGGGCGCCACCGGGGAGCTGTTTTTT. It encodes CASSQSGGATGELFF.

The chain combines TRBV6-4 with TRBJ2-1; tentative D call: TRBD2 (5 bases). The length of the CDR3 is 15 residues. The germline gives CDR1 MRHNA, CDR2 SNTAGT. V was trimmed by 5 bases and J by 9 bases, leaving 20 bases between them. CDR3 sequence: CASSSGRGDSGEQFF. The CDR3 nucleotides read TGTGCCAGCAGTTCCGGCCGGGGAGACTCGGGTGAGCAGTTCTTC.

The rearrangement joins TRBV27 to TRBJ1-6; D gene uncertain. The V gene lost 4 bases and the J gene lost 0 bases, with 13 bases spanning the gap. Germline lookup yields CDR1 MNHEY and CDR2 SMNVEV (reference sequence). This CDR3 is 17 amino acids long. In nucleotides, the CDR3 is TGTGCCAGCAGTTACTCAGCGATTCCCTCCTATAATTCACCCCTCCACTTT. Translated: CASSYSAIPSYNSPLHF.

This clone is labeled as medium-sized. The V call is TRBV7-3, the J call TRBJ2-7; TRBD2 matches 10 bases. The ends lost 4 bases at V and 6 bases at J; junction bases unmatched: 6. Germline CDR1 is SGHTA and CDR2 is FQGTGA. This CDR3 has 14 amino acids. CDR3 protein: CASSSGASGGEQYF. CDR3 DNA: TGTGCCAGCAGCTCCGGGGCTAGCGGGGGCGAGCAGTACTTC.

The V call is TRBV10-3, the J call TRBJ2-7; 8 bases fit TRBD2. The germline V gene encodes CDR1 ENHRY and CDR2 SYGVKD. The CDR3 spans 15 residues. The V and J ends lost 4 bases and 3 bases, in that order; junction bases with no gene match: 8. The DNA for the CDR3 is TGTGCCATCAGTGTAGGAGCGGGAGAGCGCTACGAGCAGTACTTC. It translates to CAISVGAGERYEQYF.

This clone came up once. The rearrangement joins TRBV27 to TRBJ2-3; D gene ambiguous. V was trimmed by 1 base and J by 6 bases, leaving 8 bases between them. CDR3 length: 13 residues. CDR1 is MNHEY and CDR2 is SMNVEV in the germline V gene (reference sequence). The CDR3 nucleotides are TGTGCCAGCAGTTTATTAGAGTACGATACGCAGTATTTT. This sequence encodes CASSLLEYDTQYF.

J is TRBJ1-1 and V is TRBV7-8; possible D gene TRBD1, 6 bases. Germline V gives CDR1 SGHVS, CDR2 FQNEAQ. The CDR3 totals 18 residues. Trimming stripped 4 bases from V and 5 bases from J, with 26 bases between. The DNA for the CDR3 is TGTGCCAGCAGCTCGATGATCTATGGGGGGGGCCGAGGAACTGAAGCTTTCTTT. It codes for CASSSMIYGGGRGTEAFF.

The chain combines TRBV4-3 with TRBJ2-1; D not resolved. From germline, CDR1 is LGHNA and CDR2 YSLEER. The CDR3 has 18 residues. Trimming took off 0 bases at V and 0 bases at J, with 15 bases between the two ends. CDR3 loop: CASSQDSLAVVSYNEQFF. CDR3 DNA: TGCGCCAGCAGCCAAGATTCGCTCGCAGTTGTCTCCTACAATGAGCAGTTCTTC.

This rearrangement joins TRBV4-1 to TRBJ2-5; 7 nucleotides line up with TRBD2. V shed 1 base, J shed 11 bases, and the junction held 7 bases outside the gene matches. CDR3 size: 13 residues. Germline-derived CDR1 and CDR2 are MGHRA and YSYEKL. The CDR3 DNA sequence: TGCGCCAGCAGCCAAGTCTCAGGGAGGGAGCAGTACTTC. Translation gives CASSQVSGREQYF.

The CDR3 nucleotides read TGCGCCAGCAGCCCCTCAAGGGCAGGGATCTACAATGAGCAGTTCTTC. Amino acid sequence: CASSPSRAGIYNEQFF. The V and J genes are TRBV4-3 and TRBJ2-1; TRBD1 is a possible D gene (5 bases). V lost 4 bases and J 3 bases, leaving 16 bases between the germline ends. This CDR3 region has 16 residues. Germline CDR1 is LGHNA and CDR2 is YSLEER.

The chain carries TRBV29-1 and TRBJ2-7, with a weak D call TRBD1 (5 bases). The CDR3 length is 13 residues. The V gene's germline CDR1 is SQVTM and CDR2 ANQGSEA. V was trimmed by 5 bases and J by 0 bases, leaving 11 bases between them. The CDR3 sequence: CSVTLDSSYEQYF. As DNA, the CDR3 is TGCAGCGTTACCCTCGACAGCTCCTACGAGCAGTACTTC.

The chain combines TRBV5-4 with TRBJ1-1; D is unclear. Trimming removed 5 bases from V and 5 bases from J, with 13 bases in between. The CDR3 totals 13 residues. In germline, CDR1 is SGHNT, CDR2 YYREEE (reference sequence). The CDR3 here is CASSPPFRTEAFF. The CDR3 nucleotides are TGTGCCAGCAGTCCACCCTTCAGGACTGAAGCTTTCTTT.

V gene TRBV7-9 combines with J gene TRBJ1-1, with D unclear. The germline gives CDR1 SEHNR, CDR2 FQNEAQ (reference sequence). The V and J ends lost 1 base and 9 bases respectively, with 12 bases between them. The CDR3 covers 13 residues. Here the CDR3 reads CASSLVVYPQAFF. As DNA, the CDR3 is TGTGCCAGCAGCTTAGTTGTTTATCCTCAAGCTTTCTTT.

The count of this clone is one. CDR3 residues: CASLQGSGTEAFF. The CDR3 DNA follows: TGTGCCAGCCTACAGGGTAGTGGCACTGAAGCTTTCTTT. The chain is built from TRBV27 and TRBJ1-1, with a possible D match to TRBD1 (6 bases). The CDR3 extends over 13 amino acids. From germline, CDR1 is MNHEY and CDR2 SMNVEV (reference sequence). V lost 8 bases, J lost 4 bases, and 14 bases lay in between.

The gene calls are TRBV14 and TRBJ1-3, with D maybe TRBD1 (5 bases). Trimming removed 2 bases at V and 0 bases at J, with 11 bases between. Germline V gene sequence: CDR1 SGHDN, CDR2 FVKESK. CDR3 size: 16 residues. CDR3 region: CASSQYLGGSGNTIYF. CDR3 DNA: TGTGCCAGCAGCCAATACCTGGGGGGCTCTGGAAACACCATATATTTT.

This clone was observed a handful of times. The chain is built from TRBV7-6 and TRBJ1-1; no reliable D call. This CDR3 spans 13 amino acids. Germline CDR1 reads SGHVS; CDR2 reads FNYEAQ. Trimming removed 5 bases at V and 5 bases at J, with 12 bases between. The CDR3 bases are TGTGCCAGCAGCCTTCAGAAGAAGACTGAAGCTTTCTTT. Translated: CASSLQKKTEAFF.

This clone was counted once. The CDR3 nucleotides read TGTGCCAGCTATCCCGGGAGGAGCAATCAGCCCCAGCATTTT. Translation gives CASYPGRSNQPQHF. The V gene is TRBV28, the J gene TRBJ1-5; D remains unclear. This CDR3 has 14 amino acids. Trimming removed 8 bases from V and 1 base from J, with 12 bases in between. Looked up from germline, CDR1 is MDHEN and CDR2 is SYDVKM.

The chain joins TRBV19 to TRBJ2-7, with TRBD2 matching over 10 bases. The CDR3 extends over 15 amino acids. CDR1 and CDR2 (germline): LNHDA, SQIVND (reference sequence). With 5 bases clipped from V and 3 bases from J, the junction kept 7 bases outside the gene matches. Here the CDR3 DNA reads TGTGCCAGTAGTGTCGCTAGCGGGAGCGTCTACGAGCAGTACTTC. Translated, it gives CASSVASGSVYEQYF.

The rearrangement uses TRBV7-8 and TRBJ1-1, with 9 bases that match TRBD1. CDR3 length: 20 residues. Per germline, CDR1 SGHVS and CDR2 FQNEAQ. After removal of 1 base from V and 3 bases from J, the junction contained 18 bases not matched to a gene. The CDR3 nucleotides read TGTGCCAGCAGCTTAGACCCTACAGGGGGCGATCGACCTGGGGACACTGAAGCTTTCTTT. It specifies CASSLDPTGGDRPGDTEAFF.